Below, 26 T cell receptor beta chains from the same sample are listed, as sequenced in a study of CD8 T cells in Susac syndrome. RNA was extracted with the RNeasy kit, and a quantity of about 0.45 to 1 ug was reverse transcribed using random hexamers. MiXCR, applied by TCRdb to the immunoSEQ multiplex PCR reads, yields one record per CDR3 protein. The sample includes fewer than 350,000 distinct CDR3 sequences, around 89% of them seen just once. The sample comprised CD8+ T cells from PBMCs. These receptor sequences come from a human donor with multiple sclerosis.

The V gene is TRBV3-1, the J gene TRBJ2-7; TRBD1 matches at 7 bases. With 4 bases clipped from V and 5 bases from J, the junction kept 8 bases outside the gene matches. Germline V CDR1 and CDR2: LGHDT, YNNKEL (reference sequence). This CDR3 contains 14 residues. CDR3 loop: CASSPWTGPHEQYF. For the CDR3, the DNA is TGTGCCAGCAGCCCTTGGACAGGTCCCCACGAGCAGTACTTC.

This chain connects TRBV4-3 to TRBJ2-1, with no clear D. CDR3 length equals 14 residues. The V end was cut by 6 bases, the J end by 3 bases, with 12 bases between. Germline loops: CDR1 LGHNA, CDR2 YSLEER. The CDR3 DNA is TGCGCCAGCAGTCCGTCAGTAGACTACAATGAGCAGTTCTTC. As protein: CASSPSVDYNEQFF.

This rearrangement joins TRBV6-5 to TRBJ1-5, with 8 bases fitting TRBD1. The germline V gene has CDR1 MNHEY and CDR2 SVGAGI. V lost 6 bases and J lost 3; bases outside the gene matches: 4. CDR3 length: 14 residues. In DNA, the CDR3 is TGTGCCAGCAGGTCAGGGGGCACCAATCAGCCCCAGCATTTT. It yields the protein CASRSGGTNQPQHF.

This rearrangement joins TRBV11-2 to TRBJ2-1; 11 bases agree with TRBD2. Losses at the gene ends were 4 bases for V and 4 bases for J; bases not matched to a gene: 12. This CDR3 is built from 18 residues. Germline V gives CDR1 SGHAT, CDR2 FQNNGV. The CDR3 spells CASSWSLAGGLLYNEQFF. In nucleotides, the CDR3 is TGTGCCAGCAGCTGGTCCTTAGCGGGAGGGCTTTTATACAATGAGCAGTTCTTC. The whole variable domain, filled in from reference TRBV11-2 and TRBJ2-1, reads EAGVAQSPRYKIIEKRQSVAFWCNPISGHATLYWYQQILGQGPKLLIQFQNNGVVDDSQLPKDRFSAERLKGVDSTLKIQPAKLEDSAVYLCASSWSLAGGLLYNEQFFGPGTRLTVL.

Here the CDR3 reads CAWGSSGLYNEQFF. The CDR3 DNA reads as TGTGCCTGGGGCTCTAGCGGTCTTTACAATGAGCAGTTCTTC. The chain has TRBV30 and TRBJ2-1, with TRBD2 matching 7 bases. The ends lost 5 bases at V and 4 bases at J; junction bases unmatched: 8. Germline assignment: CDR1 GTSNPN and CDR2 SVGIG (reference sequence). The CDR3 length is 14 residues.

The chain uses TRBV2 and TRBJ2-7; 7 nucleotides align to TRBD2. Germline V gene data show CDR1 as SNHLY and CDR2 as FYNNEI. The CDR3 consists of 12 residues. The CDR3 DNA follows: TGTGCTTTTGGGACTACCTACTACGAGCAGTACTTC. Translated: CAFGTTYYEQYF.

V is TRBV27 and J is TRBJ1-5; weak D call: TRBD1 (5 bases). Per germline, CDR1 MNHEY and CDR2 SMNVEV (reference sequence). With 6 bases removed from V and 7 bases from J, the gap between germline ends came to 13 bases. The CDR3 covers 13 residues. The CDR3 DNA reads TGTGCCAGCAGGAGGGGTCTGGGGCAGCCCCAGCATTTT. This sequence encodes CASRRGLGQPQHF.

The chain carries TRBV9 and TRBJ2-1; 8 nucleotides agree with TRBD2. CDR1 SGDLS and CDR2 YYNGEE come from the germline V gene. The trim removed 3 bases at V and 0 bases at J, leaving 5 bases unmatched. The CDR3 loop spans 16 amino acids. CDR3 loop: CASSATLAGSYNEQFF. The DNA of the CDR3 is TGTGCCAGCAGCGCGACCCTAGCGGGCTCCTACAATGAGCAGTTCTTC.

The chain is built from TRBV28 and TRBJ2-1, with 7 bases matching TRBD1. The CDR3 is made up of 13 amino acids. Germline V gene sequence: CDR1 MDHEN, CDR2 SYDVKM. V dropped 5 bases and J dropped 6; count of bases not matched to a gene: 4. In DNA, the CDR3 is TGTGCCAGCAGTGAACGACAGGGCAATGAGCAGTTCTTC. This encodes CASSERQGNEQFF.

J is TRBJ2-1 and V is TRBV20-1, with unresolved D. Trimming took off 0 bases at V and 1 base at J, with 13 bases between the two ends. From germline, CDR1 is DFQATT and CDR2 SNEGSKA (reference sequence). CDR3 length: 16 residues. The DNA of the CDR3 is TGCAGTGCTAGAGATGGTAAGACCCGGTCCTACAATGAGCAGTTCTTC. Translating it yields CSARDGKTRSYNEQFF.

This clonotype was seen only once. The J gene is TRBJ1-2, the V gene TRBV30; no clear D gene. V was shortened by 0 bases and J by 6 bases, with 14 bases between the two germline ends. Germline V gene sequence: CDR1 GTSNPN, CDR2 SVGIG (reference sequence). This CDR3 is built from 14 residues. CDR3 sequence: CAWSVLGGIHGYTF. The DNA for the CDR3 is TGTGCCTGGAGTGTACTGGGAGGGATCCATGGCTACACCTTC.

This sequence joins TRBV7-9 and TRBJ2-7, with D possibly matching TRBD2 (6 bases). This CDR3 is 12 amino acids long. Germline CDR1 is SEHNR and CDR2 is FQNEAQ (reference sequence). V lost 8 bases to trimming and J lost 5 bases, with 13 bases between them. The CDR3 DNA follows: TGTGCCAGCCGCAGGGACTGGGACGAGCAGTACTTC. As protein: CASRRDWDEQYF.

The chain recombines TRBV23-1 with TRBJ2-1; 8 bases fit TRBD1. TRBV23-1 is placed among ORFs of uncertain function. Germline trimming cut 4 bases from V and 7 bases from J; bases unmatched to any gene: 12. The CDR3 is 16 amino acids. DNA of the CDR3: TGCGCCAGCAGTCCCGGGGGCAGGGGGCTGGGGAATGAGCAGTTCTTC. It specifies CASSPGGRGLGNEQFF.

CDR3 bases: TGTGCCAGCAGTTTTGGCGGAACGGGGACCCAGTACTTC. Residues: CASSFGGTGTQYF. The chain has TRBV6-6 and TRBJ2-5; no reliable D call. The CDR3 has 13 amino acids. Trimming left V 4 bases short and J 7 bases short, with 13 bases between. Germline V lookup: CDR1 MNHNY, CDR2 SVGAGI (reference sequence).

This clonotype is a singleton in its sample. The chain combines TRBV7-8 with TRBJ2-1, with 7 positions matching TRBD2. The junction had 18 bases not matched to a gene; V was cut back by 5 bases and J by 5 bases. The germline V gene encodes CDR1 SGHVS and CDR2 FQNEAQ. This CDR3 spans 18 amino acids. Written as DNA, the CDR3 is TGTGCCAGCAGCAGTAGGCACCGGGACTACCCTACTCACAATGAGCAGTTCTTC. It specifies CASSSRHRDYPTHNEQFF.

The chain couples TRBV28 to TRBJ2-7; D uncertain. The V gene lost 4 bases and the J gene lost 3 bases, with 13 bases spanning the gap. The CDR3 runs to 14 residues. In germline, CDR1 is MDHEN, CDR2 SYDVKM. CDR3 in DNA: TGTGCCAGCAGTTCCCCGCAGCTCCTCTACGAGCAGTACTTC. This gives the protein CASSSPQLLYEQYF.

The chain is built from TRBV15 and TRBJ1-2, with TRBD1 as a possible D gene (6 bases). V was trimmed by 0 bases and J by 4 bases, leaving 12 bases between them. CDR1 is LNHNV and CDR2 is YYDKDF in the germline V gene (reference sequence). This CDR3 spans 15 amino acids. The CDR3 reads CATSRDGQPIYGYTF. The CDR3 DNA sequence: TGTGCCACCAGCAGAGATGGACAGCCCATCTATGGCTACACCTTC.

The chain uses TRBV20-1 and TRBJ2-5; 13 bases match TRBD2. J was trimmed by 4 bases and V by 3 bases; bases with no gene match: 8. Germline V lookup: CDR1 DFQATT, CDR2 SNEGSKA (reference sequence). The length of the CDR3 is 16 residues. CDR3 coding DNA: TGCAGTGCTAGTCCCAGACTAGCGGGGGGAGTAGAGACCCAGTACTTC. Protein product: CSASPRLAGGVETQYF.

This sequence joins TRBV4-2 and TRBJ2-7; 7 positions match TRBD2. CDR3 length: 14 residues. Germline trimming cut 0 bases from V and 3 bases from J; bases unmatched to any gene: 2. Germline V gene sequence: CDR1 LGHNA, CDR2 YNFKEQ. CDR3 bases: TGTGCCAGCAGCCAAGAGTCTAGCGGCTACGAGCAGTACTTC. Residues: CASSQESSGYEQYF.

J is TRBJ2-2 and V is TRBV29-1; 7 nucleotides agree with TRBD1. The CDR3 contains 14 residues. V lost 7 bases to trimming and J lost 0 bases; unmatched junction nucleotides: 5. Germline V gene lookup returns CDR1 SQVTM and CDR2 ANQGSEA. CDR3 residues: CSAGTATNTGELFF. The CDR3 DNA is TGCAGCGCCGGGACAGCCACGAACACCGGGGAGCTGTTTTTT.

The chain recombines TRBV4-1 with TRBJ2-1; the D gene is possibly TRBD1 (5 bases). Trimming removed 1 base at V and 3 bases at J, with 16 bases between. Per germline, CDR1 MGHRA and CDR2 YSYEKL. CDR3 size: 17 residues. In nucleotides, the CDR3 is TGCGCCAGCAGCCAAGTAGAAGGGGCCATCCTCTACAATGAGCAGTTCTTC. Its translation: CASSQVEGAILYNEQFF.

V is TRBV7-3 and J is TRBJ2-3, with TRBD2 matching 12 bases. Looked up from germline, CDR1 is SGHTA and CDR2 is FQGTGA. V lost 5 bases, J lost 0 bases, and 6 bases stayed unmatched. This CDR3 is 17 amino acids long. CDR3 nucleotide sequence: TGTGCCAGCAGCGCAGGACTAGCGGGGACTAGCACAGATACGCAGTATTTT. Translated, it gives CASSAGLAGTSTDTQYF. Supplemented by reference TRBV7-3 and TRBJ2-3, the full variable domain reads GAGVSQTPSNKVTEKGKYVELRCDPISGHTALYWYRQSLGQGPEFLIYFQGTGAADDSGLPNDRFFAVRPEGSVSTLKIQRTERGDSAVYLCASSAGLAGTSTDTQYFGPGTRLTVL.

This chain joins TRBV28 and TRBJ2-2; D is unclear. This CDR3 is 12 amino acids long. Per the germline V gene, CDR1 is MDHEN and CDR2 is SYDVKM. Trimming shortened V by 6 bases and J by 7 bases, and 9 bases separated the two germline ends. Here the CDR3 reads CASRGWDGELFF. The CDR3 coding sequence is TGTGCCAGCAGGGGGTGGGACGGGGAGCTGTTTTTT.

The CDR3 DNA reads TGTGCCAGTAAGGGCGGAGGGCTCGAGCAGTACTTC. As protein: CASKGGGLEQYF. The genes are TRBV19 and TRBJ2-7; D is possibly TRBD2 (6 bases). Trimming took 7 bases from V and 6 from J, leaving 13 bases between them. CDR3 size: 12 residues. The germline gives CDR1 LNHDA, CDR2 SQIVND (reference sequence).

This chain links TRBV7-8 with TRBJ1-5; D is perhaps TRBD1 (5 bases). The ends were cut back, 5 bases at V and 0 bases at J, with 14 bases in the middle. Germline values: CDR1 SGHVS, CDR2 FQNEAQ. This CDR3 is 16 amino acids long. Written as DNA, the CDR3 is TGTGCCAGCAGCGTACTACAGGCTAATAGCAATCAGCCCCAGCATTTT. Its translation: CASSVLQANSNQPQHF.

The chain links TRBV28 to TRBJ2-3; D is undetermined. Trimming shortened V by 7 bases and J by 2 bases, and 10 bases separated the two germline ends. The CDR3 consists of 13 residues. Germline-derived CDR1 and CDR2 are MDHEN and SYDVKM. Written as DNA, the CDR3 is TGTGCCAGCAACCTAAGACACACAGATACGCAGTATTTT. The encoded protein is CASNLRHTDTQYF.